Following are 14 T cell receptor beta chains from one sample sequenced in a study of tumor-infiltrating lymphocytes in primary liver carcinoma. The researchers produced TCR beta cDNA from 500 to 550 ng total RNA with a constant-region primer. Three rounds of nested multiplex PCR with slightly modified ARM-PCR produced TCR beta libraries. A C-beta reverse primer and TRBV1-TRBV30 forward primers served in each of the first two PCR rounds, at 10 cycles apiece. TCRdb reprocessed the multiplex PCR reads via MiXCR and lists one record per CDR3 protein. The sample contains roughly 180,000 distinct CDR3 sequences, less than 65% of which appear only once. Out of unsorted whole blood came the blood RNA, and germline DNA was extracted as well. Material for sequencing was peripheral blood. All receptors derive from a middle-aged man with primary liver carcinoma and hepatitis B virus infection.

V is TRBV10-3 and J is TRBJ2-2; D ambiguous. The CDR3 consists of 14 residues. Between the trimmed V and J ends, which lost 3 bases and 0 bases, there was a span of 5 bases. Germline V CDR1 and CDR2: ENHRY, SYGVKD. The CDR3 here is CAISDPPNTGELFF. The CDR3, as DNA: TGTGCCATCAGTGACCCTCCGAACACCGGGGAGCTGTTTTTT.

For this clonotype: A much larger clone differs from this one at a single base, so this may be a read error. The CDR3 protein is CTSSPGAREPQHF. The CDR3 DNA sequence: TGTACCAGCAGCCCTGGGGCTCGGGAGCCCCAGCATTTT. The chain links TRBV11-2 to TRBJ1-5; D possibly corresponds to TRBD1 (5 bases). Germline V gene sequence: CDR1 SGHAT, CDR2 FQNNGV. There are 13 residues in the CDR3.

J is TRBJ2-2 and V is TRBV6-5; possible D gene TRBD2, 6 bases. V lost 5 bases to trimming and J lost 6 bases, with 16 bases between them. CDR1 and CDR2 (germline): MNHEY, SVGAGI. The CDR3 has 15 amino acids. The CDR3 sequence is CASSTPSVNAGELFF. As DNA, the CDR3 is TGTGCCAGCAGTACCCCTAGCGTAAACGCCGGGGAGCTGTTTTTT.

A note on this clonotype: Sequence at one end of the junction differs from germline and may be a read error. The V call is TRBV29-1, the J call TRBJ2-2; 7 bases are shared with TRBD2. Germline-derived CDR1 and CDR2 are SQVTM and ANQGSEA. The CDR3 is made up of 15 amino acids. The CDR3 region is CGVEDAAGAPGERFF. The CDR3 region has the DNA TGCGGCGTTGAAGACGCCGCGGGAGCCCCCGGGGAGCGGTTTTTC.

Points on this clonotype: A much larger clone sits a single nucleotide away, making a read error possible. V gene TRBV4-1 combines with J gene TRBJ2-5, with 8 bases that match TRBD1. The CDR3 is 14 amino acids. CDR1 MGHRA and CDR2 YSYEKL come from the germline V gene. The CDR3: CASSRQTGEEIQYF. The DNA for the CDR3 is TGCGCCAGCAGCCGCCAGACAGGGGAAGAGATCCAGTACTTC.

The genes are TRBV24-1 and TRBJ2-1, with 7 bases aligning to TRBD1. V lost 7 bases, J lost 3 bases, and 8 bases stayed unmatched. This CDR3 comprises 15 residues. CDR1 KGHDR and CDR2 SFDVKD come from the germline V gene. The CDR3, as DNA: TGTGCCACCAGGACTGGGGGACAGAACTACAATGAGCAGTTCTTC. This translates into CATRTGGQNYNEQFF.

V usage is TRBV5-5 and J usage is TRBJ1-6; D ambiguous. This CDR3 is 14 amino acids long. From germline, CDR1 is SGHKS and CDR2 YYEKEE (reference sequence). Trimming took 1 base from V and 0 from J, leaving 2 bases between them. CDR3 loop: CASSLHSYNSPLHF. The CDR3 region has the DNA TGTGCCAGCAGCTTGCACTCCTATAATTCACCCCTCCACTTT.

The rearrangement joins TRBV28 to TRBJ2-2, with 7 bases lining up with TRBD2. CDR3 length equals 15 residues. Germline V gene data show CDR1 as MDHEN and CDR2 as SYDVKM. Trimming took 8 bases from V and 1 from J; bases not matched to a gene: 7. The CDR3 bases are TGTGCCAGCGGGAATCCGGGAGGGAACACCGGGGAGCTGTTTTTT. As protein: CASGNPGGNTGELFF.

This clonotype was counted between two and nine times. The chain links TRBV10-3 to TRBJ2-7, with 11 bases lining up with TRBD1. Germline CDR1 and CDR2: ENHRY and SYGVKD. The CDR3 totals 14 residues. J lost 6 bases, V lost 5 bases, and 6 bases had no gene match. The chain's CDR3 is CAISSPGQGVEQYF. CDR3 nucleotides: TGTGCCATCAGTTCCCCGGGACAGGGGGTCGAGCAGTACTTC.

This sequence joins TRBV24-1 and TRBJ2-3; the match to TRBD2 covers 8 bases. The CDR3 has 17 residues. V gave up 2 bases and J gave up 3 bases; unmatched junction bases: 9. Looked up from germline, CDR1 is KGHDR and CDR2 is SFDVKD. In DNA, the CDR3 is TGTGCCACCAGTGATTACCCGACTAGCGTGAGGACAGATACGCAGTATTTT. Translating gives CATSDYPTSVRTDTQYF.

This clonotype was detected a few times. The chain links TRBV6-6 to TRBJ2-3; D is unresolved. V lost 4 bases to trimming and J lost 9 bases, with 14 bases between them. The CDR3 sequence is 13 residues long. Germline loops: CDR1 MNHNY, CDR2 SVGAGI (reference sequence). CDR3 in amino acids: CASSSRRLGTQYF. The CDR3 coding sequence is TGTGCCAGCAGTTCGCGTAGGTTAGGCACGCAGTATTTT.

Concerning this clonotype itself: A clone one base away is much larger, so this may be a read error. The chain is built from TRBV11-2 and TRBJ2-1; D is possibly TRBD2 (7 bases). The CDR3 consists of 15 residues. Germline V lookup: CDR1 SGHAT, CDR2 FQNNGV. CDR3 in amino acids: CASSLGGGPYIEQFF. The DNA of the CDR3 is TGTGCCAGCAGCTTAGGGGGGGGGCCCTACATTGAGCAGTTCTTC. The complete variable domain, with remaining parts taken from reference TRBV11-2 and TRBJ2-1, reads EAGVAQSPRYKIIEKRQSVAFWCNPISGHATLYWYQQILGQGPKLLIQFQNNGVVDDSQLPKDRFSAERLKGVDSTLKIQPAKLEDSAVYLCASSLGGGPYIEQFFGPGTRLTVL.

A remark on this clonotype: A single base separates this from a much larger clone, so it may be a read error. The chain carries TRBV29-1 and TRBJ2-5; D perhaps matches TRBD1 (5 bases). Germline V lookup: CDR1 SQVTM, CDR2 ANQGSEA. The CDR3 length is 11 residues. Trimming cost V 5 bases and J 4 bases, with 8 bases left between them. The CDR3 nucleotides are TGCAGCGTTCAAGGGGTAGAGACCCAGTACTTC. Its translation: CSVQGVETQYF.

Turning to this clonotype: A read error may produce the germline difference seen at one junction end. This chain joins TRBV11-2 and TRBJ2-3; TRBD1 is a possible D gene (6 bases). The J call could be wrong; TRBJ1-5 is a better fit for the DNA end. Germline-derived CDR1 and CDR2 are SGHAT and FQNNGV. The CDR3 runs 13 residues. The CDR3 DNA reads as TGTGCCAGTAGCTTAGGCAGGGGAGATACGCAGCATTTT. The encoded protein is CASSLGRGDTQHF.